Listed below are T cell receptor beta chains from one sample, sequenced in a study of T cell repertoires in cytomegalovirus infection. A single record per CDR3 protein comes from TCRdb applying MiXCR to the reads. The sample shows 400,000 or so distinct CDR3 sequences, roughly 30% of them seen only once. Sequencing was carried out using PBMCs. The receptors derive from a human donor in good health (CMV status not recorded). Some clones in this sample may be carry-over from other donors' samples. The CDR3 runs from the conserved cysteine through the conserved F or W. A D gene is named only where the DNA matches it firmly. Not every row has a clone size; where given, it reads once, few, many or a size class.

v_gene	d_gene	j_gene	abundance	CDR3aa	CDR3nt
TRBV9	TRBD2	TRBJ2-3	.	CASSVTERGGASTDTQYF	TGTGCCAGCAGCGTAACAGAGCGGGGGGGGGCCAGCACAGATACGCAGTATTTT
TRBV30	TRBD1	TRBJ2-1	.	CAWSAGTGVYNEQFF	TGTGCCTGGAGTGCCGGGACAGGGGTCTACAATGAGCAGTTCTTC
TRBV11-2	.	TRBJ1-6	few	CASSRGGSSFNSPLHF	TGTGCCAGCAGCCGGGGGGGGTCCTCCTTTAATTCACCCCTCCACTTT
TRBV10-3	.	TRBJ2-7	few	CAISESSGTIYEQYF	TGTGCCATCAGTGAGTCCTCCGGGACCATTTACGAGCAGTACTTC
TRBV20-1	TRBD1	TRBJ1-4	few	CSALQGYTNEKLFF	TGCAGTGCTTTACAGGGGTATACTAATGAAAAACTGTTTTTT
TRBV2	TRBD1	TRBJ2-5	.	CASRLDRGAETQYF	TGTGCCAGCAGGTTAGACAGGGGAGCGGAGACCCAGTACTTC
TRBV20-1	TRBD1	TRBJ1-1	few	CSARVGGRGTEAFF	TGCAGTGCTAGAGTCGGGGGCAGGGGGACTGAAGCTTTCTTT
TRBV2	.	TRBJ2-2	.	CASRYRRNTGELFF	TGTGCCAGCCGATACAGGAGGAACACCGGGGAGCTGTTTTTT
TRBV5-1	.	TRBJ2-7	few	CASSFGQPLSYEQYF	TGCGCCAGCAGCTTCGGACAGCCCCTCTCCTACGAGCAGTACTTC
TRBV20-1	.	TRBJ2-3	.	CSARPGGAHTDTQYF	TGCAGTGCCCGACCTGGCGGGGCCCACACAGATACGCAGTATTTT
TRBV7-2	.	TRBJ2-5	.	CASSLQRSQETQYF	TGTGCCAGCAGCTTACAGCGGTCCCAAGAGACCCAGTACTTC
TRBV28	.	TRBJ1-2	few	CASSLGGGPYGYTF	TGTGCCAGCAGTTTAGGCGGTGGCCCCTACGGCTACACCTTC
TRBV6-6	TRBD1	TRBJ1-2	.	CARSYSGTGVNYGYTF	TGTGCCCGCAGTTACTCCGGGACAGGCGTTAACTATGGCTACACCTTC